The clone carrying this T cell receptor (beta chain) has a single count. This entry is derived from a study of blood T cell repertoires in COVID-19. The length of the CDR3 is 16 residues. With 1 base clipped from V and 7 bases from J, the junction kept 6 bases outside the gene matches. CDR1 and CDR2 from the germline V gene are MDHEN and SYDVKM. Measured with immunoSEQ multiplex PCR; TCRdb has only the in-frame clones, and not every one. The sample consists of 85,000 to 95,000 clones, 70% to 90% of them appearing once. The sample taken for sequencing was peripheral blood. The gene calls are TRBV28 and TRBJ1-6; 8 bases line up with TRBD1. The TCR was taken from a woman older than 75 with acute or convalescent COVID-19. For the CDR3, the DNA is TGTGCCAGCAGTTTATTATCAGGGGGCGGAAATTCACCCCTCCACTTT. The encoded protein is CASSLLSGGGNSPLHF.